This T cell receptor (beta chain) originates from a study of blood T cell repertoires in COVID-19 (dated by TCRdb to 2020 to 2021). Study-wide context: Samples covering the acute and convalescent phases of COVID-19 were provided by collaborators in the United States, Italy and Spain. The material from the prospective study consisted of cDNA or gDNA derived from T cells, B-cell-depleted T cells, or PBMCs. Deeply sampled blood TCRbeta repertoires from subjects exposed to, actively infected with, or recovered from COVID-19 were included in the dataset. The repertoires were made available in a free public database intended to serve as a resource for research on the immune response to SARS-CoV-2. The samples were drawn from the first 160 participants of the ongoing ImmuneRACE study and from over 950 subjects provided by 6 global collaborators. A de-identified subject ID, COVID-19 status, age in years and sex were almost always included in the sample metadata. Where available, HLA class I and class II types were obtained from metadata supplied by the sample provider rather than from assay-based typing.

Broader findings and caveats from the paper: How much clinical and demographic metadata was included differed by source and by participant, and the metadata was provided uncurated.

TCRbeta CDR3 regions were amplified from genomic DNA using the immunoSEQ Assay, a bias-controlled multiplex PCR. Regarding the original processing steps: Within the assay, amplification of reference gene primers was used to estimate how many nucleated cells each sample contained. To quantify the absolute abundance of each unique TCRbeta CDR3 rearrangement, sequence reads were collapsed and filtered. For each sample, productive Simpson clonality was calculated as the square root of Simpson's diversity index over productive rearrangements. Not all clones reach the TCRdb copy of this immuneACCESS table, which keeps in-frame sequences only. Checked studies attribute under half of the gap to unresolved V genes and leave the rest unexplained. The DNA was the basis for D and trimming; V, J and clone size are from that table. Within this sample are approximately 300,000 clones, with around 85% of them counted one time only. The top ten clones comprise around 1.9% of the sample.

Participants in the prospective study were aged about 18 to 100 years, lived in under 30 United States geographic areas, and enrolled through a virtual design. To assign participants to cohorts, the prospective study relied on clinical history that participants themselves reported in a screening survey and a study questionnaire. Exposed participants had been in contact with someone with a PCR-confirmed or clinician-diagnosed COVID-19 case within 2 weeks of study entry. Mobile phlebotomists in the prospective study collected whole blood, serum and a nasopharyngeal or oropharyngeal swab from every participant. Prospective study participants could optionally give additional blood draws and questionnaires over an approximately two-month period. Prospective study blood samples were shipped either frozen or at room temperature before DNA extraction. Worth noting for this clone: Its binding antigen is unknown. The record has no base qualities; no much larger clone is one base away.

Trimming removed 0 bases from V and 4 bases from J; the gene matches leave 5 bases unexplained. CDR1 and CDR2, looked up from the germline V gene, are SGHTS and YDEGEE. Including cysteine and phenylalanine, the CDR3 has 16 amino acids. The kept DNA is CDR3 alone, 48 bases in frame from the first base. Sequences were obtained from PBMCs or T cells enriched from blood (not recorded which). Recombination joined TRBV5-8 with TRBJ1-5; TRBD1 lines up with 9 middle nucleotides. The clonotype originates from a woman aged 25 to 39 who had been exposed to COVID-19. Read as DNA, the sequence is TGTGCCAGCAGCTTGGCCCTGACAGGGGGAAATCAGCCCCAGCATTTT. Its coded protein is CASSLALTGGNQPQHF.